This T cell receptor beta chain is drawn from a study of blood T cell repertoires in COVID-19 (TCRdb year 2020). Study-level background: Collaborator samples came from the United States, Italy and Spain and covered acute and convalescent phases of COVID-19. The prospective study material was composed of cDNA or gDNA derived from T cells, B-cell-depleted T cells, or PBMCs. Deeply sampled blood TCRbeta repertoires from subjects exposed to, actively infected with, or recovered from COVID-19 were included in the dataset. The repertoires were made available in a free public database intended to serve as a resource for research on the immune response to SARS-CoV-2. The samples were drawn from the first 160 participants of the ongoing ImmuneRACE study and from over a thousand subjects provided by 6 global collaborators. The sample metadata nearly always contained a de-identified subject ID, COVID-19 status, age in years and sex. HLA class I and class II types, where available, came from metadata supplied by the sample provider rather than from assay-based typing. On the study overall, not on this receptor specifically: The quantity of clinical and demographic metadata differed by source and by participant and was supplied without curation.

As regards this clone: Its cognate antigen has yet to be identified. No per-base quality is available; no much larger clone lies one base away.

As encoded in the germline V gene (reference sequence), CDR1 is LNHDA while CDR2 is SQIVND. Clipping removes 5 bases from V and 1 base from J, with 6 as the unmatched junction base count. The CDR3 holds 16 amino acids from the cysteine to the phenylalanine. Only the CDR3 DNA is retained, 48 bases long and in frame from the first base. The collaborating institutions used their own protocols to collect whole blood in K2EDTA tubes. For TCRbeta analysis, collaborator samples were shipped as frozen whole blood, as isolated PBMCs, or as DNA extracted from either sample type. The immunoSEQ Assay, a bias-controlled multiplex PCR, was used to amplify TCRbeta CDR3 regions from genomic DNA. In the original analysis: The number of nucleated cells in each sample was estimated by amplification of reference gene primers within the assay. To quantify the absolute abundance of each unique TCRbeta CDR3 rearrangement, sequence reads were collapsed and filtered. For each sample, productive Simpson clonality was calculated as the square root of Simpson's diversity index over productive rearrangements. Not all clones reach the TCRdb copy of this immuneACCESS table, which keeps in-frame sequences only. Checked studies attribute under half of the gap to unresolved V genes and leave the rest unexplained. D and trimming come from the DNA, and the V and J calls and clone size come from that table. The sample table contains about 130,000 clones; only one count was recorded for roughly four fifths of them. The ten largest clones add up to 10% to 12% of the sample.

The sample consisted of peripheral blood. The clonotype originates from a human donor in a cohort sampled during active COVID-19. Rearrangement joined TRBV19 to TRBJ1-1; 11 junctional bases match TRBD1. The CDR3 region: CASSLRTGGANTEAFF. The nucleotide sequence reads as follows: TGTGCCAGTAGTCTCCGGACAGGGGGCGCGAACACTGAAGCTTTCTTT.